This T cell receptor (beta chain) originates from a study of cytomegalovirus exposure and HLA in healthy donors. Regarding this clone: Its antigen is as yet unknown.

Germline values: CDR1 SGHDT, CDR2 YYEEEE. V was clipped by 0 bases and J by 9 bases; unmatched bases: 6. The CDR3 covers 15 residues. Study results and caveats: It was confirmed in vitro that three of the CMV-associated chains were specific for CMV antigens. Overall, around 160 TCR beta chains were annotated as cytomegalovirus-associated.

Using immunoSEQ multiplex PCR, the repertoire was profiled, and TCRdb retains in-frame clones only, with some absent. Of some 150,000 clones listed, about 89% are singletons. The J gene is TRBJ2-1, the V gene TRBV5-6; TRBD2 matches 10 bases. The sample consisted of PBMCs. This sequence originates from a woman aged 18-30 years in good health and CMV-seropositive. DNA of the CDR3: TGTGCCAGCAGCTTGGTCCTAGCGGGAGTGGGTGAGCAGTTCTTC. It is translated as CASSLVLAGVGEQFF.